This record looks at one TCR beta chain sequence and its context. The antigen remains undetermined. Between the mid-2010s and the late 2010s, patients underwent resection in Japan or China. H&E slides confirmed each diagnosis, reviewed by two pathologists independently. This record belongs to a study of immune evolution from preneoplasia to lung adenocarcinoma. Overall study: HLA loss of heterozygosity: about 7% AIS, 15% MIA, about 30% ADC, none AAH. Whole-study results and caveats: Top clone share appeared to fall from AAH through AIS, MIA, adenocarcinoma.

Measured with immunoSEQ multiplex PCR; TCRdb has only the in-frame clones, and not every one. Of more than 6,000 clones in the sample, 65% to 80% were seen once. Per germline, CDR1 SNHLY and CDR2 FYNNEI. The CDR3 runs 14 residues. V was trimmed by 4 bases and J by 0 bases, leaving 9 bases between them. Sequencing was carried out using FFPE lung adenocarcinoma in situ tissue. The chain employs TRBV2 and TRBJ1-1; D not certain. This sequence was found in a person aged 55-85 years with lung adenocarcinoma. The CDR3 here is CASSGDSLNTEAFF. CDR3 DNA: TGTGCCAGCAGTGGCGACTCCCTGAACACTGAAGCTTTCTTT.